This is a list of T cell receptor beta chains from one sample in a study of cytomegalovirus exposure and HLA in healthy donors. The assay was immunoSEQ multiplex PCR, and TCRdb's table has in-frame clones only and misses some. The profile shows 160,000 or so clones, just under 80% of them singletons. The sample consisted of PBMCs. The source of these receptors is a woman aged 40 to 50 in good health and CMV-seropositive. Each CDR3 is given with its conserved first and last residue. A D gene is named only where the DNA matches it firmly. For some rows the clone size is stated as once, few or many, or as a class when expanded; others skip it.

V	size	D	J	DNA	CDR3
TRBV7-8	once	TRBD1	TRBJ2-1	TGTGCCAGCAGCCCCTGGGGGGACAGGGACTACAATGAGCAGTTCTTC	CASSPWGDRDYNEQFF
TRBV29-1	.	TRBD2	TRBJ2-7	TGCAGCGTCTCAAGGACTAGCGGAAAATACGAGCAGTACTTC	CSVSRTSGKYEQYF
TRBV19	once	.	TRBJ1-2	TGTGCCAGTAGTCCTAGATCGGGAGATGGCTACACCTTC	CASSPRSGDGYTF
TRBV9	.	TRBD2	TRBJ2-2	TGTGCCAGCAGCGTACTAGCGGGGAACACCGGGGAGCTGTTTTTT	CASSVLAGNTGELFF
TRBV10-3	.	TRBD2	TRBJ2-1	TGTGCCATCGGATCCAGCGGGGGATCTTACAATGAGCAGTTCTTC	CAIGSSGGSYNEQFF
TRBV27	.	TRBD1	TRBJ1-6	TGTGCCAGCAGTCCCGGGACAGGGTTTCCCGTATATAATTCACCCCTCCACTTT	CASSPGTGFPVYNSPLHF
TRBV7-3	.	TRBD2	TRBJ2-1	TGTGCCAGCAGCTCCACTAGCGGGGTTAACAATGAGCAGTTCTTC	CASSSTSGVNNEQFF
TRBV10-3	.	.	TRBJ1-6	TGTGCCACCGGCGGGAATTTAAGGAGTTCACCCCTCCACTTT	CATGGNLRSSPLHF
TRBV7-2	.	.	TRBJ2-3	TGTGCCAGCAGCCCCCAGATTGTGGATACGCAGTATTTT	CASSPQIVDTQYF
TRBV28	.	.	TRBJ1-1	TGTGCCAGCAGTTTAGCCCGATGGGGGGGAACTGAAGCTTTCTTT	CASSLARWGGTEAFF
TRBV9	.	.	TRBJ2-1	TGTGCCAGCAGCCTCGGCGGTACCTACAATGAGCAGTTCTTC	CASSLGGTYNEQFF
TRBV5-4	.	.	TRBJ2-7	TGTGCCAGCAGCTTGGCAAGTGACTTCTACTACGAGCAGTACTTC	CASSLASDFYYEQYF
TRBV19	.	.	TRBJ1-2	TGTGCCAGTAGTGAGACGGGTTATGGCTACACCTTC	CASSETGYGYTF
TRBV10-3	.	.	TRBJ1-1	TGTGCCATCAGCCTCTCAGGGGACACTGAAGCTTTCTTT	CAISLSGDTEAFF
TRBV15	.	.	TRBJ1-2	TGTGCCACCAGCAGAGAGGGGACTCCTAACTATGGCTACACCTTC	CATSREGTPNYGYTF
TRBV19	.	TRBD1	TRBJ1-2	TGTGCCAGTAGTATTTGGGGACAGGGGAACTCTAACTATGGCTACACCTTC	CASSIWGQGNSNYGYTF
TRBV7-7	.	.	TRBJ2-3	TGTGCTAGCAGCTTCGGTCTTTCCGACACAGATACGCAGTATTTT	CASSFGLSDTDTQYF
TRBV6-5	.	TRBD1	TRBJ1-4	TGTGCCAGCAGTTTGACAGGGGGTCGGGAAAAACTGTTTTTT	CASSLTGGREKLFF
TRBV30	few	.	TRBJ2-3	TGTGCCTGGGGAGGAGGCCCTAGAGGGGGGGCCCCAGATACGCAGTATTTT	CAWGGGPRGGAPDTQYF
TRBV11-1	.	.	TRBJ2-3	TGTGCCAGCAGACACGGCCAGAAGGGGAAAGATACGCAGTATTTT	CASRHGQKGKDTQYF
TRBV14	few	.	TRBJ2-1	TGTGCCAGCAGCCAAGACAGAGAGCAGTTCTTC	CASSQDREQFF
TRBV2	.	TRBD2	TRBJ2-7	TGTGCCAGCAGCCACAGACTAGCGGGGAATAACGAGCAGTACTTC	CASSHRLAGNNEQYF
TRBV28	.	TRBD1	TRBJ2-1	TGTGCCAGCAGTTTCGGACAGGGAGGGCAGTTCTTC	CASSFGQGGQFF
TRBV11-3	.	.	TRBJ2-1	TGTGCCAGCAGCCCGGGACCGGATCGGGGGGCCAATGAGCAGTTCTTC	CASSPGPDRGANEQFF
TRBV15	once	TRBD1	TRBJ2-7	TGTGCCACCAGCAGAGATAGACAGGGGGCGTTCTTTCATGGATCCTACGAGCAGTACTTC	CATSRDRQGAFFHGSYEQYF
TRBV19	.	.	TRBJ2-4	TGTGCCAGTAGTATATCCATGGGCAGTCGAAAGTACTTC	CASSISMGSRKYF
TRBV5-6	.	.	TRBJ2-6	TGTGCCAGCAGCTTTTCCCAGGGCAATCCTGGGGCCAACGTCCTGACTTTC	CASSFSQGNPGANVLTF
TRBV7-9	.	.	TRBJ1-1	TGTGCCAGCAGCTTACAACTCTCGAACACTGAAGCTTTCTTT	CASSLQLSNTEAFF
TRBV6-5	once	.	TRBJ1-1	TGTGCCAGCATCAGGGATCTAGGCGCGACTGAAGCTTTCTTT	CASIRDLGATEAFF
TRBV18	.	TRBD1	TRBJ1-4	TGTGCCAGCTCACGCCGGGACGCCGAGGGACAGGTCGGGGAAAAACTGTTTTTT	CASSRRDAEGQVGEKLFF
TRBV11-2	.	.	TRBJ1-1	TGTGCCAGCAGCTCGGACTGGAACTCAGAAGCTTTCTTT	CASSSDWNSEAFF
TRBV6-6	.	.	TRBJ1-5	TGTGCCAGCAGTTACTCAGCACAGGTCGGACAGCCCCAGCATTTT	CASSYSAQVGQPQHF
TRBV9	.	.	TRBJ2-7	TGTGCCAGCAGCGTAGGAGGGTACGACGAGCAGTACTTC	CASSVGGYDEQYF
TRBV10-2	few	TRBD1	TRBJ2-6	TGCGCCAGCAGTGAACCTACAGGGGCTGGGGCCAACGGCCTGACTTTC	CASSEPTGAGANGLTF
TRBV4-2	.	.	TRBJ2-3	TGTGCCAGCAGCCAACGGGCAGGGAGCACAGATACGCAGTATTTT	CASSQRAGSTDTQYF
TRBV4-1	.	TRBD2	TRBJ2-1	TGCGCCAGCAGCCAGACCTTAGCGGGGTCGTACAATGAGCAGTTCTTC	CASSQTLAGSYNEQFF
TRBV19	.	.	TRBJ2-3	TGTGCCAGTAGTATATCGAGGGTTAGGGATACGCAGTATTTT	CASSISRVRDTQYF
TRBV5-1	once	TRBD1	TRBJ2-1	TGCGCCAGTTCCGGGACAGGTTACAATGAGCAGTTCTTC	CASSGTGYNEQFF
TRBV27	.	.	TRBJ2-7	TGTGCCAGCACTTCTCGCGGGGGCCGGAGCTCCTACGAGCAGTACTTC	CASTSRGGRSSYEQYF
TRBV5-1	.	.	TRBJ2-1	TGCGCCAGCAGCTGGGGGGGCGATGAGCAGTTCTTC	CASSWGGDEQFF
TRBV5-1	.	TRBD1	TRBJ2-7	TGCGCCAGCAGATATAACGACAGGGTCTTCTACGAGCAGTACTTC	CASRYNDRVFYEQYF
TRBV2	once	TRBD1	TRBJ2-7	TGTGCCAGCAGTGCTGGGACAGTCTACGAGCAGTACTTC	CASSAGTVYEQYF
TRBV7-9	.	.	TRBJ2-1	TGTGCCAGCATGGGTGGTGGTGACAGTGGGAATGAGCAGTTCTTC	CASMGGGDSGNEQFF
TRBV29-1	.	TRBD1	TRBJ2-5	TGCAGCGTTGTAGGGTCGGACAGGGGGTGGGAAGAGACCCAGTACTTC	CSVVGSDRGWEETQYF
TRBV30	.	TRBD2	TRBJ2-5	TGTGCCTGGAGTGACGGGACTAGAGGGGAGACCCAGTACTTC	CAWSDGTRGETQYF